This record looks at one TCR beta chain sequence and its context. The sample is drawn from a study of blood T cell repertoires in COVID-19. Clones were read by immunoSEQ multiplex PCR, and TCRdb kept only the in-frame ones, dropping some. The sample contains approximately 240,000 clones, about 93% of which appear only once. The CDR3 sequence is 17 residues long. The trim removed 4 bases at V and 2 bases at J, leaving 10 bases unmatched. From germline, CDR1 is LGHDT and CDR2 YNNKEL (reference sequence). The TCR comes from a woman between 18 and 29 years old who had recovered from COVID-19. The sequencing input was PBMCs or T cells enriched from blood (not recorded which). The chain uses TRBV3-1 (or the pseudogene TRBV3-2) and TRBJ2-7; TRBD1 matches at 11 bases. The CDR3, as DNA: TGTGCCAGCAGCCTTCATGCCGGGACAGGGGGGGCCTACGAGCAGTACTTC. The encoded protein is CASSLHAGTGGAYEQYF.